What follows are 17 T cell receptor beta chains derived from one specimen sequenced in a study of blood T cell repertoires in COVID-19. Sequencing used immunoSEQ multiplex PCR; TCRdb keeps in-frame clones, though not all of them. Among about 110,000 clones listed, around 79% were seen once. Sequenced material: peripheral blood. These receptors came from a woman aged 80 or over with active or convalescent COVID-19.

The chain couples TRBV7-7 to TRBJ2-1, with 10 bases lining up with TRBD2. The germline gives CDR1 SSHAT, CDR2 FNYEAQ (reference sequence). V lost 3 bases and J lost 5; bases outside the gene matches: 4. The CDR3 contains 15 residues. The CDR3 protein is CASSFGLAANNEQFF. The CDR3 DNA reads TGTGCCAGCAGCTTCGGACTAGCGGCCAACAATGAGCAGTTCTTC.

This chain uses TRBV19 with TRBJ1-2; 8 bases are a match to TRBD1. CDR3 length: 13 residues. CDR1 and CDR2 (germline): LNHDA, SQIVND (reference sequence). After removal of 3 bases from V and 5 bases from J, the junction contained 2 bases not matched to a gene. The CDR3 sequence is CASSIRTGYGYTF. CDR3 sequence (DNA): TGTGCCAGTAGTATTCGGACAGGGTATGGCTACACCTTC. Drawing the rest from reference TRBV19 and TRBJ1-2, the complete variable domain is DGGITQSPKYLFRKEGQNVTLSCEQNLNHDAMYWYRQDPGQGLRLIYYSQIVNDFQKGDIAEGYSVSREKKESFPLTVTSAQKNPTAFYLCASSIRTGYGYTFGSGTRLTVV.

The rearrangement links TRBV7-9 to TRBJ2-7; 8 bases are a match to TRBD1. The CDR3 spans 17 residues. CDR1 is SEHNR, CDR2 FQNEAQ, per germline (reference sequence). V dropped 2 bases and J dropped 2; count of bases not matched to a gene: 11. The CDR3 coding sequence is TGTGCCAGCAGCTTATACAGGGGGGCCGGAGTCCCCTACGAGCAGTACTTC. It translates to CASSLYRGAGVPYEQYF.

This chain connects TRBV7-3 to TRBJ2-5, with 10 bases lining up with TRBD1. Germline V gene sequence: CDR1 SGHTA, CDR2 FQGTGA. The length of the CDR3 is 16 residues. J lost 1 base, V lost 5 bases, and 7 bases had no gene match. CDR3 protein: CASSEGTGVPQETQYF. The CDR3 DNA follows: TGTGCCAGCAGCGAAGGGACAGGGGTCCCCCAAGAGACCCAGTACTTC. Variable domain in full (rest from reference TRBV7-3 and TRBJ2-5): GAGVSQTPSNKVTEKGKYVELRCDPISGHTALYWYRQSLGQGPEFLIYFQGTGAADDSGLPNDRFFAVRPEGSVSTLKIQRTERGDSAVYLCASSEGTGVPQETQYFGPGTRLLVL.

The V and J genes are TRBV27 and TRBJ2-1; maybe TRBD1 (6 bases). Germline values: CDR1 MNHEY, CDR2 SMNVEV (reference sequence). V gave up 2 bases and J gave up 6 bases, with 14 bases separating them. This CDR3 contains 15 residues. CDR3 sequence (DNA): TGTGCCAGCAGTTTAGGACAGACGGTACGCAATGAGCAGTTCTTC. Amino acids: CASSLGQTVRNEQFF.

This sequence joins TRBV5-1 and TRBJ1-3; a possible D gene is TRBD1 (6 bases). From germline, CDR1 is SGHRS and CDR2 YFSETQ. V was trimmed by 2 bases and J by 1 base, leaving 13 bases between them. This CDR3 spans 16 amino acids. The CDR3 sequence: CASSLQVQGSGNTIYF. The CDR3 nucleotides read TGCGCCAGCAGCTTACAGGTCCAGGGGTCTGGAAACACCATATATTTT. Together with reference TRBV5-1 and TRBJ1-3, the CDR3 gives the full variable domain: KAGVTQTPRYLIKTRGQQVTLSCSPISGHRSVSWYQQTPGQGLQFLFEYFSETQRNKGNFPGRFSGRQFSNSRSEMNVSTLELGDSALYLCASSLQVQGSGNTIYFGEGSWLTVV.

The chain links TRBV15 to TRBJ2-1, with 11 bases identical to TRBD2. The V segment lost 4 bases and the J segment 6 bases; nucleotides outside the gene matches: 8. The CDR3 loop spans 16 amino acids. Germline V gene data show CDR1 as LNHNV and CDR2 as YYDKDF (reference sequence). CDR3 protein: CATSKDSGRAFNEQFF. The CDR3 DNA reads as TGTGCCACCAGCAAAGATAGCGGGAGGGCCTTCAATGAGCAGTTCTTC. Full variable domain (rest looked up from reference TRBV15 and TRBJ2-1): DAMVIQNPRYQVTQFGKPVTLSCSQTLNHNVMYWYQQKSSQAPKLLFHYYDKDFNNEADTPDNFQSRRPNTSFCFLDIRSPGLGDTAMYLCATSKDSGRAFNEQFFGPGTRLTVL.

The chain links TRBV5-5 to TRBJ1-4; no clear D. The germline V gene encodes CDR1 SGHKS and CDR2 YYEKEE (reference sequence). CDR3 length: 15 residues. Trimming removed 0 bases from V and 9 bases from J, with 15 bases in between. In nucleotides, the CDR3 is TGTGCCAGCAGCTTGGCCGAGGGCGTGGGTAAAAAACTGTTTTTT. The encoded protein is CASSLAEGVGKKLFF.

This clone has a single count. The rearrangement joins TRBV5-8 to TRBJ2-5, with TRBD2 matching 7 bases. V dropped 3 bases and J dropped 5; count of bases not matched to a gene: 16. The CDR3 has 17 residues. Germline-derived CDR1 and CDR2 are SGHTS and YDEGEE. The CDR3 protein is CASSSGFAAGLRETQYF. CDR3 coding DNA: TGTGCCAGCAGCTCCGGGTTTGCAGCGGGGTTACGGGAGACCCAGTACTTC.

The chain carries TRBV5-1 and TRBJ1-4; possible D gene TRBD1, 6 bases. Germline CDR1 is SGHRS and CDR2 is YFSETQ. V was cut by 4 bases and J by 8 bases, with 15 bases left in between. The CDR3 consists of 14 residues. In DNA form, the CDR3 reads TGCGCCAGCAGCGAACTACAGGGTAAAGAAAAACTGTTTTTT. It encodes CASSELQGKEKLFF. Full variable domain (missing parts from reference TRBV5-1 and TRBJ1-4): KAGVTQTPRYLIKTRGQQVTLSCSPISGHRSVSWYQQTPGQGLQFLFEYFSETQRNKGNFPGRFSGRQFSNSRSEMNVSTLELGDSALYLCASSELQGKEKLFFGSGTQLSVL.

The V gene is TRBV15, the J gene TRBJ1-2, with D uncertain. Germline V CDR1 and CDR2: LNHNV, YYDKDF (reference sequence). The CDR3 loop spans 15 amino acids. Trimming pared 0 bases from V and 6 bases from J, leaving 14 bases between. CDR3 amino acids: CATSRDRGYEDGYTF. The CDR3 nucleotides are TGTGCCACCAGCAGAGATCGCGGCTACGAGGATGGCTACACCTTC. Using reference TRBV15 and TRBJ1-2 for the parts outside the CDR3, the full variable domain is DAMVIQNPRYQVTQFGKPVTLSCSQTLNHNVMYWYQQKSSQAPKLLFHYYDKDFNNEADTPDNFQSRRPNTSFCFLDIRSPGLGDTAMYLCATSRDRGYEDGYTFGSGTRLTVV.

The CDR3 DNA follows: TGTGCCAGCAGCCCCGGACTAGGGATCAATGAGCAGTTCTTC. This sequence encodes CASSPGLGINEQFF. V and J are TRBV7-3 and TRBJ2-1, with TRBD2 matching 7 bases. After removal of 5 bases from V and 6 bases from J, the junction contained 7 bases not matched to a gene. The CDR3 consists of 14 residues. In germline, CDR1 is SGHTA, CDR2 FQGTGA.

The chain joins TRBV6-4 to TRBJ2-1; no clear D. V was pared by 3 bases and J by 8 bases, with 11 bases between. The CDR3 consists of 13 residues. Germline-derived CDR1 and CDR2 are MRHNA and SNTAGT. In DNA, the CDR3 is TGTGCCAGCAGTGAGAAGCATTTCGATGAGCAGTTCTTC. Amino acid sequence: CASSEKHFDEQFF.

The chain joins TRBV6-5 to TRBJ2-3; 10 bases are a match to TRBD2. Trimming cost V 2 bases and J 3 bases; bases outside gene matches: 5. This CDR3 is 16 amino acids long. Germline V lookup: CDR1 MNHEY, CDR2 SVGAGI. CDR3 DNA sequence: TGTGCCAGCAGTTACCCGCTAGCGGGAGAAACAGATACGCAGTATTTT. It translates to CASSYPLAGETDTQYF.

The CDR3 DNA sequence: TGTGCCAGCTCACCAAGTCGAGGACTAGCGGGAGCTAACACCGGGGAGCTGTTTTTT. Translating gives CASSPSRGLAGANTGELFF. The chain joins TRBV18 to TRBJ2-2, with 13 bases matching TRBD2. The ends lost 2 bases at V and 2 bases at J; junction bases unmatched: 8. Per the germline V gene, CDR1 is KGHSH and CDR2 is LQKENI. This CDR3 has 19 amino acids. The whole variable domain, remainder taken from reference TRBV18 and TRBJ2-2, is NAGVMQNPRHLVRRRGQEARLRCSPMKGHSHVYWYRQLPEEGLKFMVYLQKENIIDESGMPKERFSAEFPKEGPSILRIQQVVRGDSAAYFCASSPSRGLAGANTGELFFGEGSRLTVL.

V and J are TRBV9 and TRBJ2-1; no clear D gene. There are 13 residues in the CDR3. The V gene's germline CDR1 is SGDLS and CDR2 YYNGEE. Trimming removed 0 bases at V and 6 bases at J, with 7 bases between. The CDR3 sequence is CASSVVNSNEQFF. DNA for the CDR3: TGTGCCAGCAGCGTAGTCAATAGCAATGAGCAGTTCTTC. Combining the CDR3 with reference TRBV9 and TRBJ2-1 gives the whole variable domain DSGVTQTPKHLITATGQRVTLRCSPRSGDLSVYWYQQSLDQGLQFLIQYYNGEERAKGNILERFSAQQFPDLHSELNLSSLELGDSALYFCASSVVNSNEQFFGPGTRLTVL.

A note on this clone: Other DNA sequences in this specimen translate into the identical CDR3. Here the CDR3 DNA reads TGTGCCAGCTCTCCGGACAACTCTGGAAACACCATATATTTT. It codes for CASSPDNSGNTIYF. This chain connects TRBV18 to TRBJ1-3, with D possibly being TRBD1 (5 bases). Trimming removed 6 bases from V and 0 bases from J, with 9 bases in between. Germline CDR1 reads KGHSH; CDR2 reads LQKENI. This CDR3 contains 14 residues.